The clone carrying this T cell receptor beta chain was seen repeatedly, ten times or more. Antigen specificity is unknown. These data belong to a study of identical twins. Study-wide points: Invariant MAIT and iNKT cells are populations that could partly confound zero-insertion analyses. A lower insertion count was a feature of abundant cord blood beta clonotypes, with no such feature in memory repertoires.

CDR1 SGHRS and CDR2 YFSETQ come from the germline V gene. V lost 1 base, J lost 3 bases, and 7 bases lay in between. The CDR3 is 13 amino acids. Template switching added a universal primer binding site, and final cDNA carried unique molecular identifiers. TCRdb re-derived calls from the 5' RACE reads in MiXCR, one entry per CDR3 protein. The table records about 200,000 distinct CDR3 sequences, 9.4% of them present only once. Sequencing was carried out using memory (CD45RO+) T cells sorted from blood. The chain is built from TRBV5-1 and TRBJ1-2; perhaps TRBD1 as D (5 bases). The source of this sequence is a young woman in good health. The CDR3 here is CASSLTGDYGYTF. As DNA, the CDR3 is TGCGCCAGCAGCTTGACAGGAGACTATGGCTACACCTTC.